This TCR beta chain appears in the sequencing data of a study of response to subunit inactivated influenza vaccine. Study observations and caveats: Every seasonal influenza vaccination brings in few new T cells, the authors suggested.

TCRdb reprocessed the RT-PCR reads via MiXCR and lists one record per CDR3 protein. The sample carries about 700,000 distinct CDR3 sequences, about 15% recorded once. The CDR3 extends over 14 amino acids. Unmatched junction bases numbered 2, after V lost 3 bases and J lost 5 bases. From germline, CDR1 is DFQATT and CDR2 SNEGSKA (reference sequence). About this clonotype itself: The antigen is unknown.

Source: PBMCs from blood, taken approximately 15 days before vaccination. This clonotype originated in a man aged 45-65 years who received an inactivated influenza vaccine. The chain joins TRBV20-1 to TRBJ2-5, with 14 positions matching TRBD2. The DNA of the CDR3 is TGCAGTGCTAGTCGACTAGCGGGAGGGGAGACCCAGTACTTC. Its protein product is CSASRLAGGETQYF.